Described below is a single T cell receptor beta chain sequence and its context. Its antigen is undetermined. This entry is derived from a study of T cells in pancreatic ductal adenocarcinoma. The CDR3 contains 19 residues. Trimming at V came to 5 bases and at J to 0 bases, leaving 9 bases not matched to a gene. Germline V gene data show CDR1 as SGHTA and CDR2 as FQGTGA. Selected pancreatic ductal adenocarcinoma patients had undergone surgery without neoadjuvant therapy. Study-wide points: Results skew toward the minority of patients with early-stage disease. Tumor and blood clonality did not differ significantly, about 0.11 versus 0.066. Tumor samples had fewer productive templates and about 8-fold fewer unique clonotypes than blood.

TCRdb's copy holds only in-frame clones and misses some; the assay was immunoSEQ multiplex PCR. The table shows approximately 5,000 clones, with approximately 91% occurring only once. Sequenced: pancreatic tumor tissue. The rearrangement uses TRBV7-3 and TRBJ2-1; 14 positions agree with TRBD2. The receptor's source is a human donor with pancreatic ductal adenocarcinoma. DNA for the CDR3: TGTGCCAGCAGCCCAGTGGGGACTAGCGGGAGAGACTCCTACAATGAGCAGTTCTTC. Protein: CASSPVGTSGRDSYNEQFF.